Listed below are T cell receptor beta chains from one sample, sequenced in a study of breast tumors, draining lymph nodes, adjacent tissues. TCRdb re-analysed the multiplex PCR reads in MiXCR, keeping a single row per CDR3 protein. The table lists about 150,000 distinct CDR3 sequences, 30% to 35% of them singletons. Sequencing used axillary lymph node tissue. The receptors here all came from a female donor with breast cancer. Some clones in this sample may be carry-over from other donors' samples. Both conserved end residues are part of each CDR3. The order of the fields is J gene, clone size, V gene, D gene, CDR3 DNA, CDR3 protein. D genes are given only for firm matches. Expanded clones get a size class; other rows say once, few or many, or leave the size out.

>TRBJ1-4|many|TRBV20-1|NA
TGCAGTGCGGTCGGGACGTCGAATGAAAAACTGTTTTTT
CSAVGTSNEKLFF
>TRBJ2-7|many|TRBV5-1|NA
TGCGCCAGCAAAAACAATTATTTATCGGACGAGCAGTACTTC
CASKNNYLSDEQYF
>TRBJ1-6|many|TRBV5-1|NA
TGCGCCAGCAGCTTTGAACAACCCGGAAATTCACCCCTCCACTTT
CASSFEQPGNSPLHF
>TRBJ2-5|many|TRBV19|NA
TGTGCCAGTAGTTCCTCCGGGACAACAGAGACCCAGTACTTC
CASSSSGTTETQYF
>TRBJ1-1|NA|TRBV3-2|NA
TGTGCCAGCAGCGCCCGGGAGAACACTGAAGCTTTCTTT
CASSARENTEAFF
>TRBJ2-5|many|TRBV20-1|NA
TGCAGTGCTAGGGGGGGCGGGGTGGGAGAGACCCAGTACTTC
CSARGGGVGETQYF
>TRBJ1-2|many|TRBV19|TRBD1
TGTGCCAGTACAAAGGGGGCGATCATCTATGGCTACACCTTC
CASTKGAIIYGYTF
>TRBJ2-6|once|TRBV5-1|TRBD2
TGCGCCAGCAGCCGCGGGAGGGGTGGCTTCATCTCTGGGGCCAACGTCCTGACTTTC
CASSRGRGGFISGANVLTF
>TRBJ1-6|once|TRBV7-9|TRBD1
TGTGCCAGCAGCGCGGGACAGGGAGTTTGGAATTCACCCCTCCACTTT
CASSAGQGVWNSPLHF
>TRBJ2-2|many|TRBV6-1|TRBD1
TGTGCCAGCAGCGATACCTTCAGGGGGACCGGGGAGCTGTTTTTT
CASSDTFRGTGELFF
>TRBJ1-5|NA|TRBV12-3/TRBV12-4|TRBD1
TGTGCCAGCAGTCGCGTAGGGACAGCCAACAATCAGCCCCAGCATTTT
CASSRVGTANNQPQHF
>TRBJ2-5|once|TRBV6-1|NA
TGTGCCAGCAGTGACTTGGGGGAGACCCAGTACTTC
CASSDLGETQYF
>TRBJ1-2|many|TRBV6-5|NA
TGTGCCAGCAGTTCCCACTTGCCACAGGAGTCAGGTGGCTACACCTTC
CASSSHLPQESGGYTF
>TRBJ1-3|many|TRBV5-1|NA
TGCGCCAGCAGCTTGGCCGGCGGCTCCCTCTCTGGAAACACCATATATTTT
CASSLAGGSLSGNTIYF
>TRBJ2-3|NA|TRBV20-1|NA
TGCAGTGCTAGTCGCGGGGCAGGGACTCAGCCCCAGTATTTT
CSASRGAGTQPQYF
>TRBJ1-5|many|TRBV19|TRBD1
TGTGCCAGTCTGGACAGGATTGTGGGTCAGCCCCAGCATTTT
CASLDRIVGQPQHF
>TRBJ2-3|NA|TRBV14|NA
TGTGCCAGCAGCCAAGCAGGGGCCCCAGACACGCAGTCTTTT
CASSQAGAPDTQSF
>TRBJ2-3|many|TRBV12-3/TRBV12-4|TRBD2
TGTGCCAGCAGGGGGACTAGCGGGGCCGCAAGCACAGATACGCAGTATTTT
CASRGTSGAASTDTQYF
>TRBJ1-2|many|TRBV6-1|TRBD1
TGTGCCAGCAAGCGGGACAGGAACTATGGCTACACCTTC
CASKRDRNYGYTF
>TRBJ2-7|NA|TRBV5-1|TRBD1
TGCGCCAGCAGCCTAAGCGGGACAGGGGATTACGAGCAGTACTTC
CASSLSGTGDYEQYF
>TRBJ1-5|many|TRBV5-5|NA
TGTGCCAGCAGCCCGCAGGTAATCAATCAGCCCCAGCATTTT
CASSPQVINQPQHF
>TRBJ2-5|few|TRBV5-4|TRBD2
TGTGCCAGCAGCCTGGGACTAGCGTTTACAGAGACCCAGTACTTC
CASSLGLAFTETQYF
>TRBJ1-1|NA|TRBV12-3/TRBV12-4|NA
TGTGCCAGCAGTTTAGCGCTAAACACGGAGAACACTGAAGCTTTCTTT
CASSLALNTENTEAFF
>TRBJ2-2|many|TRBV4-2|NA
TGTGCCAGCAGCCAAGAGGGACACACCCCTGGGGACACCGGGGAGCTGTTTTTT
CASSQEGHTPGDTGELFF
>TRBJ1-1|NA|TRBV20-1|NA
TGCAGTCTTCAGGGGCTCACTGAAGCTTCCTTT
CSLQGLTEASF
>TRBJ1-4|NA|TRBV4-1|TRBD1
TGCGCCAGCAGCCAGCAGACAGGGTCTAATGAAAAACTGTCTTTT
CASSQQTGSNEKLSF
>TRBJ1-1|NA|TRBV7-3|TRBD1
TGTGCCAGCAGCTTAGGACAGGTGGGCACTGAAGCTTTCTTT
CASSLGQVGTEAFF
>TRBJ2-1|many|TRBV3-1|NA
TGTGCCAGCAGCCAAGATACAAACACTAACAATGAGCAGTTCTTC
CASSQDTNTNNEQFF
>TRBJ2-5|NA|TRBV12-3/TRBV12-4|TRBD1
TGTGCCAGCCGTTTACAGGCGTTGGACAGGGGAGGTGAGACCCAGTACTTC
CASRLQALDRGGETQYF
>TRBJ2-6|many|TRBV30|NA
TGTGCCGGAGGGGACAGAATTCGCTCTGGGGCCAACGTCCTGACTTTC
CAGGDRIRSGANVLTF
>TRBJ1-5|once|TRBV7-8|NA
TGTGCTAGAGATCCAGGGGCAGGCAATCAGCCCCAGCATTTT
CARDPGAGNQPQHF
>TRBJ1-3|NA|TRBV20-1|NA
TGCAGTGCTCCTAGCGGGGGAAGCTCTGGAAACACCATATATTTT
CSAPSGGSSGNTIYF
>TRBJ2-1|many|TRBV14|NA
TGTGCCAGCAGCCAGCGGATGTATGAGCAGTTCTTC
CASSQRMYEQFF
>TRBJ1-5|NA|TRBV19|NA
TGTGCCAGTAGATCTAAGGGGACTCAGCCCCAGCATTTT
CASRSKGTQPQHF
>TRBJ1-5|many|TRBV18|NA
TGTGCCAGCTCGTCTGACAGGATTCGTTCCGCCCAGCATTTT
CASSSDRIRSAQHF
>TRBJ1-5|NA|TRBV27|NA
TGTGCCAGCACCGGACGCGGGGATAGCAATCAGCCCCAGCATTTT
CASTGRGDSNQPQHF
>TRBJ1-6|many|TRBV28|TRBD1
TGTGCCAGCAGTCCAGGTCCCGGGACAGGGACCTCACCCCTCCACTTT
CASSPGPGTGTSPLHF
>TRBJ1-6|many|TRBV18|TRBD1
TGTGCCAGCTCACCCGGGACAGGGATCAATTCACCCCTCCACTTT
CASSPGTGINSPLHF
>TRBJ1-2|many|TRBV9|NA
TGTGCCAGCAGCGAGCCTACCCTCCCGGGGGCGCCGGGCTACACCTTC
CASSEPTLPGAPGYTF
>TRBJ2-2|many|TRBV19|TRBD2
TGTGCCAGTAGGAAGGGGAGGGTGGCCAAGGAGCTGTTTTTT
CASRKGRVAKELFF
>TRBJ2-3|many|TRBV3-1|NA
TGCGCCAGCAGCCAGGGGTCTAGCACAGATACGCAGTATTTT
CASSQGSSTDTQYF
>TRBJ1-5|many|TRBV5-1|NA
TGCGCCAGCAGCATAGGACCGGAGGCCCATCAGCCCCAGCATTTT
CASSIGPEAHQPQHF
>TRBJ1-5|many|TRBV20-1|NA
TGCAGTGCTAGAGACGGAGGAGACGATCAGCCCCAGCATTTT
CSARDGGDDQPQHF
>TRBJ2-2|many|TRBV7-3|TRBD2
TGTGCCAGCAGCTTAGGCGGGGGTTCGAACACCGGGGAGCTGTTTTTT
CASSLGGGSNTGELFF
>TRBJ2-1|NA|TRBV24-1|NA
TGTGCCACCAGTGATGCAGAGGAGCGGTCCTTC
CATSDAEERSF
>TRBJ2-3|NA|TRBV10-3|NA
TGTGCCATCAGGGGACAAGAAAGGAATACGCAGTATTTT
CAIRGQERNTQYF